A single sample is the source of the 21 T cell receptor beta chains below, sequenced in a study of blood T cell repertoires in COVID-19. Profiled with immunoSEQ multiplex PCR; TCRdb holds only in-frame clones, not every one. The repertoire consists of 40,000 to 55,000 clones, with around 80% occurring once and the leading ten covering approximately 5.3%. The specimen was PBMCs or T cells enriched from blood (not recorded which). The source is a woman aged 45-60 years with acute COVID-19.

V and J are TRBV4-1 and TRBJ2-7; 7 positions match TRBD1. The CDR3 totals 15 residues. V was clipped by 1 base and J by 3 bases; unmatched bases: 6. Germline V gene lookup returns CDR1 MGHRA and CDR2 YSYEKL. The CDR3 reads CASSQVWPGGYEQYF. DNA for the CDR3: TGCGCCAGCAGCCAAGTCTGGCCAGGGGGCTACGAGCAGTACTTC.

The V call is TRBV10-3, the J call TRBJ2-1, with D hard to call. Germline values: CDR1 ENHRY, CDR2 SYGVKD. Trimming took 3 bases from V and 8 from J, leaving 5 bases between them. CDR3 length: 11 residues. CDR3 coding DNA: TGTGCCATCAGTGATGTCGATGAGCAGTTCTTC. It specifies CAISDVDEQFF.

The chain uses TRBV6-5 and TRBJ1-1; 8 positions match TRBD1. Trimming removed 7 bases from V and 4 bases from J; junction bases left unmatched: 11. The CDR3 runs 15 residues. Germline V gene data show CDR1 as MNHEY and CDR2 as SVGAGI. The CDR3 region is CASTRGLERSTEAFF. In DNA form, the CDR3 reads TGTGCCAGCACCAGGGGGCTGGAAAGGAGCACTGAAGCTTTCTTT.

The chain joins TRBV4-1 to TRBJ2-1; 11 bases match TRBD2. Looked up from germline, CDR1 is MGHRA and CDR2 is YSYEKL. Germline trimming cut 3 bases from V and 9 bases from J; bases unmatched to any gene: 1. CDR3 size: 13 residues. The CDR3 sequence: CASSQGLAAEQFF. The CDR3 nucleotides read TGCGCCAGCAGCCAGGGACTAGCGGCTGAGCAGTTCTTC.

The chain links TRBV6-5 to TRBJ2-6, with no clear D. V lost 7 bases and J lost 0, with 7 bases in between. The CDR3 length is 14 residues. CDR1 and CDR2 from the germline V gene are MNHEY and SVGAGI. The CDR3 loop reads CASKYGSGANVLTF. The CDR3 DNA reads as TGTGCCAGCAAGTACGGCTCTGGGGCCAACGTCCTGACTTTC.

The chain has TRBV5-4 and TRBJ1-2, with D possibly being TRBD1 (5 bases). The CDR3 runs to 16 residues. The V and J ends lost 4 bases and 1 base respectively, with 17 bases between them. The germline CDR1 and CDR2 sequences are SGHNT and YYREEE (reference sequence). This chain's CDR3 is CASSRAGQSFNYGYTF. DNA for the CDR3: TGTGCCAGCAGCCGGGCGGGGCAGTCTTTTAACTATGGCTACACCTTC.

This chain connects TRBV5-1 to TRBJ2-3; D might be TRBD2 (6 bases). Germline V gives CDR1 SGHRS, CDR2 YFSETQ. The CDR3 sequence is 15 residues long. V lost 0 bases and J lost 1, with 9 bases in between. Here the CDR3 DNA reads TGCGCCAGCAGCTTGGCGGGGGTAGGCACAGATACGCAGTATTTT. It specifies CASSLAGVGTDTQYF.

This chain joins TRBV19 and TRBJ1-5; a weak D match, TRBD1 (6 bases). Trimming took 5 bases from V and 3 from J, leaving 11 bases between them. Germline-derived CDR1 and CDR2 are LNHDA and SQIVND (reference sequence). The CDR3 totals 14 residues. CDR3 nucleotide sequence: TGTGCCAGTAGTGCCCCGGGACACAATCAGCCCCAGCATTTT. This translates into CASSAPGHNQPQHF. Full variable domain (missing parts from reference TRBV19 and TRBJ1-5): DGGITQSPKYLFRKEGQNVTLSCEQNLNHDAMYWYRQDPGQGLRLIYYSQIVNDFQKGDIAEGYSVSREKKESFPLTVTSAQKNPTAFYLCASSAPGHNQPQHFGDGTRLSIL.

The chain employs TRBV11-1 and TRBJ1-1, with D unresolved. The CDR3 is 11 residues long. Germline assignment: CDR1 SGHAT and CDR2 FQDESV (reference sequence). Trimming left V 5 bases short and J 8 bases short, with 9 bases between. CDR3 amino acids: CASSLRSEAFF. CDR3 coding DNA: TGTGCCAGCAGCCTAAGAAGCGAAGCTTTCTTT.

The chain couples TRBV7-2 to TRBJ2-5; 8 nucleotides match TRBD2. V lost 2 bases, J lost 2 bases, and 16 bases stayed unmatched. Germline lookup yields CDR1 SGHTA and CDR2 FQGNSA. This CDR3 contains 19 residues. CDR3 loop: CASSLSGSPGGGPQETQYF. The CDR3 bases are TGTGCCAGCAGCTTATCCGGTTCCCCCGGCGGGGGGCCTCAAGAGACCCAGTACTTC.

The V gene is TRBV12-3 or TRBV12-4, the J gene TRBJ1-2, with D unclear. V lost 7 bases and J 8 bases, leaving 17 bases between the germline ends. This CDR3 is 13 amino acids long. This CDR3 is CASTLQRTGGYTF. In DNA, the CDR3 is TGTGCCAGCACCCTACAGAGAACGGGAGGCTACACCTTC.

As concerns this clone: Other nucleotide sequences from this sample produce the same CDR3. V and J are TRBV18 and TRBJ1-5; 8 positions agree with TRBD1. The CDR3 consists of 16 residues. Trimming cost V 3 bases and J 2 bases; bases outside gene matches: 6. In germline, CDR1 is KGHSH, CDR2 LQKENI. The CDR3: CASSPGQGARNQPQHF. The CDR3 nucleotides are TGTGCCAGCTCACCGGGGCAGGGGGCCCGCAATCAGCCCCAGCATTTT.

This clone has a handful of counts. The CDR3 DNA reads TGTGCCAGTAGTAAAGCAGGACAGCCCTACGAGCAGTACTTC. It yields the protein CASSKAGQPYEQYF. The chain has TRBV19 and TRBJ2-7, with a tentative D call TRBD1 (6 bases). The germline V gene encodes CDR1 LNHDA and CDR2 SQIVND (reference sequence). The V end lost 4 bases, the J end lost 2 bases, and 12 bases lay between the germline ends. This CDR3 is 14 amino acids long.

The CDR3 nucleotides are TGCGCCAGCAGCCACACCCTGGGGCGGGGGCCCCGGGAGACCCAGTACTTC. Translation: CASSHTLGRGPRETQYF. V usage is TRBV4-1 and J usage is TRBJ2-5; a possible D gene is TRBD2 (7 bases). Per germline, CDR1 MGHRA and CDR2 YSYEKL. The CDR3 loop spans 17 amino acids. Trimming left V 3 bases short and J 5 bases short, with 22 bases between.

The rearrangement uses TRBV29-1 and TRBJ1-1; D is possibly TRBD1 (5 bases). CDR1 is SQVTM, CDR2 ANQGSEA, per germline. The V end was cut by 4 bases, the J end by 0 bases, with 12 bases between. CDR3 length: 14 residues. The CDR3 region is CSVVDRVMNTEAFF. The CDR3 DNA is TGCAGCGTTGTTGACAGAGTTATGAACACTGAAGCTTTCTTT.

This clone occurred a few times. V is TRBV21-1 and J is TRBJ2-2; TRBD2 is taken as the D call from the table, unchecked against the DNA. TRBV21-1 is reported as a pseudogene. The CDR3 totals 15 residues. The CDR3: CASSKEGGKTGELFF. The DNA of the CDR3 is TGTGCCAGCAGCAAAGAAGGCGGGAAAACCGGGGAGCTGTTTTTT.

CDR3 sequence reads: CASSPWVGGPSYNEQFF. In DNA, the CDR3 is TGCGCCAGCAGCCCGTGGGTAGGGGGACCCTCCTACAATGAGCAGTTCTTC. The chain is built from TRBV4-1 and TRBJ2-1; weak D call: TRBD1 (6 bases). CDR1 is MGHRA, CDR2 YSYEKL, per germline. The CDR3 contains 17 residues. V lost 4 bases and J 0 bases, leaving 16 bases between the germline ends.

The chain combines TRBV6-1 with TRBJ2-1; TRBD1 agrees at 9 bases. V was pared by 2 bases and J by 10 bases, with 3 bases of the junction left unmatched. CDR1 MNHNS and CDR2 SASEGT come from the germline V gene. This CDR3 spans 13 amino acids. Here the CDR3 reads CASSERGTGEQFF. DNA for the CDR3: TGTGCCAGCAGTGAACGGGGGACAGGGGAGCAGTTCTTC.

The V and J genes are TRBV19 and TRBJ1-1, with D tentatively TRBD1 (5 bases). Trimming removed 4 bases from V and 8 bases from J, with 14 bases in between. The CDR3 extends over 13 amino acids. CDR1 and CDR2 from the germline V gene are LNHDA and SQIVND (reference sequence). The CDR3 is CASSNHVGGEAFF. The CDR3 DNA reads TGTGCCAGTAGTAACCATGTTGGGGGGGAAGCTTTCTTT.

This clone appeared a single time. The chain employs TRBV4-1 and TRBJ1-2, with 9 bases identical to TRBD1. The CDR3 is 15 residues long. Germline CDR1 is MGHRA and CDR2 is YSYEKL. The J segment lost 4 bases and the V segment lost 5 bases, leaving 8 bases of the junction unmatched. CDR3 in amino acids: CASSIQDRGPYGYTF. The CDR3 DNA reads TGCGCCAGCAGCATACAGGACAGGGGCCCCTATGGCTACACCTTC.

The chain recombines TRBV12-5 with TRBJ2-7; a weak D match, TRBD1 (5 bases). Looked up from germline, CDR1 is LGHNT and CDR2 is FRNRAP. V was trimmed by 6 bases and J by 2 bases, leaving 17 bases between them. The CDR3 is 15 amino acids. The CDR3 nucleotides read TGTGCTAGTGGCTGGATCCAGGGCGTCACCTACGAGCAGTACTTC. Its protein product is CASGWIQGVTYEQYF.